The source of this T cell receptor (beta chain) is a study of control samples from healthy donors and cancer patients. Assay: immunoSEQ multiplex PCR; the TCRdb copy retains only in-frame clones and omits some. In the table there are 250,000 to 300,000 clones, roughly 87% of which are singletons. The V end was cut by 2 bases, the J end by 1 base, with 6 bases between. CDR3 size: 13 residues. Per germline, CDR1 SGHRS and CDR2 YFSETQ. This clone occurred a few times. Other DNA variants within this sample encode the same CDR3. The gene calls are TRBV5-1 and TRBJ1-1; TRBD1 is a possible D gene (5 bases). The sample consisted of PBMCs. The receptor comes from a woman aged 60-75 years with lung cancer. The CDR3 coding sequence is TGCGCCAGCAGCTTAGGGGAGAACACTGAAGCTTTCTTT. Its translation: CASSLGENTEAFF.